Shown below are 12 T cell receptor delta chains from a single sample sequenced in a study of gamma-delta chains in newborns, infants, children. TCRdb re-called clones from the reads via CATT. The sample contains approximately 4,000 delta-chain clones, around 43% of which appear only once. Sequencing was performed on blood, taken at week 6. The receptors come from a child who was a newborn, infant or young child, either healthy, febrile or measles-vaccinated (not recorded which).

With regard to this clone: This clone may be a read error of a much larger clone one base away. At the DNA level, this CDR3 is encoded by other sequences in the same sample as well. The genes are TRDV2 and TRDJ3; the match to TRDD3 covers 13 bases. The CDR3 spans 18 residues. Germline V gene data show CDR1 as GEAIGNYY and CDR2 as EKD. The CDR3 DNA reads TGCGCCTGTGACACTGGGGGATACGAGTCCTGGGACACCCGACAGATGTTTTTC. It translates to CACDTGGYESWDTRQMFF.

This clone is categorized as medium-sized. The chain combines TRDV1 with TRDJ1; maybe TRDD2 (9 bases). The CDR3 loop spans 21 amino acids. The V gene's germline CDR1 is TSWWSYY and CDR2 QGS. Trimming shortened V by 1 base and J by 8 bases, and 35 bases separated the two germline ends. CDR3 loop: CALGEQRPSFLPGGQNLKLIF. CDR3 DNA: TGTGCTCTTGGGGAACAGAGACCCTCCTTCCTACCTGGGGGACAAAATCTAAAACTCATCTTT.

Comment on this clone: With a far larger clone one base away, a read error is the likely cause. The gene calls are TRDV2 and TRDJ2; no reliable D call. The CDR3 extends over 14 amino acids. CDR1 and CDR2 (germline): GEAIGNYY, EKD. Trimming stripped 0 bases from V and 3 bases from J, with 7 bases between. CDR3 protein: CACDTWEMTAQLFF. As DNA, the CDR3 is TGTGCCTGTGACACCTGGGAGATGACAGCACAACTCTTCTTT.

A word on this clone: The junction departs from germline at one end; a sequencing error may be responsible. Different DNA sequences within this sample yield the same CDR3. The chain has TRDV2 and TRDJ1; 12 bases are a match to TRDD3. This CDR3 contains 19 residues. Germline CDR1 is GEAIGNYY and CDR2 is EKD. The CDR3 DNA follows: TGTGCCTGCGACACCGGAGGTGGTCTACTGGGGGATACTCGGGATAAACTCATCTTT. Its protein is CACDTGGGLLGDTRDKLIF.

Remarks on this clone: One base away lies a much larger clone, so this may be a sequencing read error. Other DNA variants within this sample encode the same CDR3. This chain connects TRDV2 to TRDJ2, with 13 bases identical to TRDD3. The CDR3 is 14 amino acids. CDR1 is GEAIGNYY, CDR2 EKD, per germline. The CDR3 reads CACDTGGYAAQLFF. In DNA, the CDR3 is TGTGCCTGCGACACTGGGGGATACGCAGCACAACTCTTCTTT.

Comment on this clone: A much larger clone sits a single nucleotide away, making a read error possible. This chain uses TRDV2 with TRDJ2; 10 nucleotides match TRDD3. Germline assignment: CDR1 GEAIGNYY and CDR2 EKD. CDR3 length: 17 residues. CDR3 coding DNA: TGTGCCTGTGACACCCTGGGGGATATGGGTTTGACAGCAAAACTCTTCTTT. Encoded protein: CACDTLGDMGLTAKLFF.

This clone was counted only a few times. This sample also contains other DNA sequences that code for the same CDR3. This chain links TRDV2 with TRDJ1, with 8 bases lining up with TRDD3. The CDR3 spans 17 residues. The V gene end was trimmed by 1 base and the J gene end by 1 base; junction bases not matched to a gene: 10. Germline CDR1 is GEAIGNYY and CDR2 is EKD. The CDR3 sequence is CACDTAEAGGRTDKLIF. CDR3 nucleotide sequence: TGTGCCTGTGACACAGCCGAGGCTGGGGGACGCACCGATAAACTCATCTTT.

This chain links TRDV1 with TRDJ1, with 12 bases aligning to TRDD3. CDR1 TSWWSYY and CDR2 QGS come from the germline V gene. Trimming took 0 bases from V and 2 from J; bases not matched to a gene: 19. The CDR3 consists of 22 residues. The CDR3 coding sequence is TGTGCTCTTGGGGAACTTTCTGACCTACTCTGGGGGATACGAGGGGAGACCGATAAACTCATCTTT. Its translation is CALGELSDLLWGIRGETDKLIF.

The chain links TRDV2 to TRDJ3; 8 bases fit TRDD3. Germline-derived CDR1 and CDR2 are GEAIGNYY and EKD. V shed 0 bases, J shed 0 bases, and the junction held 9 bases outside the gene matches. The CDR3 runs to 20 residues. The CDR3 DNA sequence: TGTGCCTGTGACACCGCGGGCTGGGGGACCAGCTCCTGGGACACCCGACAGATGTTTTTC. Its translation is CACDTAGWGTSSWDTRQMFF.

The chain has TRDV3 and TRDJ1, with TRDD3 as a possible D gene (9 bases). The germline V and J ends were trimmed by 2 bases and 8 bases, with 24 bases remaining between them. CDR1 TVYSNPD and CDR2 GDNSRS come from the germline V gene (reference sequence). This CDR3 has 15 amino acids. The CDR3: CAFSSYRGIQRKLIF. In DNA form, the CDR3 reads TGTGCCTTTTCTTCCTACCGGGGGATACAGCGGAAACTCATCTTT.

V gene TRDV2 combines with J gene TRDJ1; D unclear. CDR1 and CDR2 from the germline V gene are GEAIGNYY and EKD. CDR3 length equals 17 residues. V was shortened by 0 bases and J by 0 bases, with 16 bases between the two germline ends. This CDR3 reads CACDTAFRLDYTDKLIF. CDR3 DNA sequence: TGTGCCTGTGACACCGCGTTCCGTCTGGATTACACCGATAAACTCATCTTT.

Note on this clone: Other DNA variants within this sample encode the same CDR3. The chain has TRAV29/DV5 and TRDJ1, with 7 bases lining up with TRDD3. This CDR3 is built from 18 residues. Germline CDR1 reads NSMFDY; CDR2 reads ISSIKDK. With 1 base clipped from V and 4 bases from J, the junction kept 19 bases outside the gene matches. CDR3 nucleotides: TGTGCAGCAAGCCTCTCCTGCCACTGGGGCCGAAGGGACGATAAACTCATCTTT. Translated, it gives CAASLSCHWGRRDDKLIF.